A single sample gave rise to the 27 T cell receptor beta chains below, sequenced in a study of T cell responses to AZD1222 COVID-19 vaccine (dated by TCRdb to about 2021). The library came from the immunoSEQ multiplex PCR assay. This immuneACCESS table, as held by TCRdb, lists in-frame sequences with V and J called but not all clones. Of the missing ones, under half trace to an unresolved V gene in checked studies; the others have no known cause. The sample has 100,000 to 120,000 clones on record, about 88% of them singletons. Around 1.5% of the sample is held by the ten biggest clonotypes. In light of the paper, this sample's time point label describes: baseline before first vaccination. This material consisted of peripheral blood, taken on day 0 of AZD1222 vaccination. These receptors were collected from an adult in good health.

The V gene is TRBV28, the J gene TRBJ2-5; D call uncertain. This CDR3 has 14 residues. Germline-derived CDR1 and CDR2 are MDHEN and SYDVKM. With 3 bases removed from V and 3 bases from J, the gap between germline ends came to 11 bases. CDR3 bases: TGTGCCAGCAGTTTGCCCCTCATAAAAGAGACCCAGTACTTC. Translating it yields CASSLPLIKETQYF.

The chain couples TRBV5-1 to TRBJ1-2, with no clear D. Per germline, CDR1 SGHRS and CDR2 YFSETQ. This CDR3 comprises 14 residues. Trimming stripped 2 bases from V and 6 bases from J, with 14 bases between. The CDR3 region is CASSFTSGSDGYTF. The CDR3 region has the DNA TGCGCCAGCAGCTTTACATCGGGGAGCGATGGCTACACCTTC.

The chain has TRBV6-5 and TRBJ1-6, with TRBD1 as a possible D gene (6 bases). V was pared by 6 bases and J by 8 bases, with 14 bases between. From germline, CDR1 is MNHEY and CDR2 SVGAGI. CDR3 length equals 14 residues. The CDR3 coding sequence is TGTGCCAGCAGAACAACTGACAGGTATTCACCCCTCCACTTT. Translation gives CASRTTDRYSPLHF.

The chain joins TRBV7-6 to TRBJ2-1, with 13 nucleotides matching TRBD2. Germline V CDR1 and CDR2: SGHVS, FNYEAQ. The CDR3 sequence is 16 residues long. V lost 5 bases, J lost 3 bases, and 4 bases stayed unmatched. CDR3 in amino acids: CASSRRTSGGYNEQFF. CDR3 coding DNA: TGTGCCAGCAGCCGAAGGACTAGCGGGGGCTACAATGAGCAGTTCTTC.

The chain uses TRBV29-1 and TRBJ2-7, with TRBD2 matching 8 bases. Germline V lookup: CDR1 SQVTM, CDR2 ANQGSEA. Unmatched junction bases numbered 0, after V lost 2 bases and J lost 3 bases. The length of the CDR3 is 12 residues. CDR3 sequence reads: CSVESGGYEQYF. CDR3 DNA: TGCAGCGTTGAAAGCGGGGGCTACGAGCAGTACTTC.

V usage is TRBV10-1 and J usage is TRBJ2-1; 10 positions agree with TRBD1. The CDR3 spans 15 residues. The ends lost 6 bases at V and 8 bases at J; junction bases unmatched: 10. From germline, CDR1 is WNHNN and CDR2 SYGVQD (reference sequence). The CDR3 sequence: CASRTGTGVNDEQFF. The CDR3 DNA reads TGCGCCAGCAGGACCGGGACAGGGGTTAACGATGAGCAGTTCTTC.

As concerns this clone: A junction boundary mismatches the germline segment, possibly from a read error. The chain links TRBV5-1 to TRBJ1-3; tentatively, D is TRBD1 (5 bases). This CDR3 has 15 amino acids. Germline loops: CDR1 SGHRS, CDR2 YFSETQ. CDR3 residues: CASTLDTGVGNTIYF. The CDR3, as DNA: TGCGCCAGCACCTTGGATACGGGGGTTGGAAACACCATATATTTT.

The chain is built from TRBV18 and TRBJ1-1; D not resolved. The CDR3 covers 14 residues. Germline V gene lookup returns CDR1 KGHSH and CDR2 LQKENI. With 2 bases removed from V and 6 bases from J, the gap between germline ends came to 13 bases. CDR3 in amino acids: CASSPIPGWAEAFF. DNA of the CDR3: TGTGCCAGCTCACCAATCCCGGGCTGGGCTGAAGCTTTCTTT.

The gene calls are TRBV29-1 and TRBJ2-7; D may be TRBD1 (6 bases). V was cut by 6 bases and J by 4 bases, with 13 bases left in between. Germline lookup yields CDR1 SQVTM and CDR2 ANQGSEA. This CDR3 contains 12 residues. CDR3 nucleotide sequence: TGCAGCGTCCCAGGGGTAGGTTACGAGCAGTACTTC. This encodes CSVPGVGYEQYF.

The chain couples TRBV27 to TRBJ1-1, with D possibly matching TRBD1 (6 bases). The CDR3 length is 14 residues. Germline V gene sequence: CDR1 MNHEY, CDR2 SMNVEV (reference sequence). The V and J ends lost 3 bases and 1 base respectively, with 9 bases between them. As DNA, the CDR3 is TGTGCCAGCAGTTTTCAGACAGGGAACACTGAAGCTTTCTTT. Translated: CASSFQTGNTEAFF.

The chain is built from TRBV6-2 or TRBV6-3 and TRBJ1-3; tentatively, D is TRBD1 (5 bases). V gave up 0 bases and J gave up 0 bases, with 9 bases separating them. CDR3 length: 16 amino acids. Germline V gene sequence: CDR1 MNHEY, CDR2 SVGEGT. Written as DNA, the CDR3 is TGTGCCAGCAGTTACTCAGTGGGACCCTCTGGAAACACCATATATTTT. Amino acid sequence: CASSYSVGPSGNTIYF.

This clone was detected a few times. This rearrangement joins TRBV2 to TRBJ2-7; D is ambiguous. Germline values: CDR1 SNHLY, CDR2 FYNNEI. This CDR3 contains 13 residues. V was cut by 7 bases and J by 6 bases, with 16 bases left in between. The CDR3 DNA follows: TGTGCCAGCACCGAGGACCTCAGGTTCGAGCAGTACTTC. This gives the protein CASTEDLRFEQYF.

The CDR3: CATRRGGGGLNTEAFF. For the CDR3, the DNA is TGTGCCACCCGTAGGGGGGGTGGGGGTTTGAACACTGAAGCTTTCTTT. The chain has TRBV5-4 and TRBJ1-1; perhaps TRBD1 as D (6 bases). Germline CDR1 SGHNT, CDR2 YYREEE (reference sequence). Trimming cost V 9 bases and J 0 bases, with 21 bases left between them. There are 16 residues in the CDR3. The variable domain in full, with the rest retrieved from reference TRBV5-4 and TRBJ1-1, is ETGVTQSPTHLIKTRGQQVTLRCSSQSGHNTVSWYQQALGQGPQFIFQYYREEENGRGNFPPRFSGLQFPNYSSELNVNALELDDSALYLCATRRGGGGLNTEAFFGQGTRLTVV.

The chain links TRBV2 to TRBJ1-2; 10 nucleotides agree with TRBD1. The J segment lost 0 bases and the V segment lost 9 bases, leaving 4 bases of the junction unmatched. Looked up from germline, CDR1 is SNHLY and CDR2 is FYNNEI. The CDR3 extends over 14 amino acids. CDR3 sequence reads: CASLGQGANYGYTF. The DNA of the CDR3 is TGTGCCAGTCTCGGACAGGGGGCTAACTATGGCTACACCTTC.

The CDR3 DNA is TGTGCCAGCAGTGAACCCAGGGGCCAGCCCCAGCATTTT. The encoded protein is CASSEPRGQPQHF. This chain links TRBV25-1 with TRBJ1-5; TRBD1 is a possible D gene (6 bases). Germline loops: CDR1 MGHDK, CDR2 SYGVNS. Deletions cut 2 bases from V and 7 bases from J, with 9 bases between. This CDR3 contains 13 residues.

The chain carries TRBV18 and TRBJ1-6; tentatively, D is TRBD1 (5 bases). V lost 4 bases to trimming and J lost 5 bases, with 9 bases between them. Germline-derived CDR1 and CDR2 are KGHSH and LQKENI. CDR3 length: 14 residues. As DNA, the CDR3 is TGTGCCAGCTCACAAGACAGACATAATTCACCCCTCCACTTT. It specifies CASSQDRHNSPLHF.

Here the CDR3 DNA reads TGTGCCAGCAGTTATAAAACAGGGGCGGTAGGGGAGACCCAGTACTTC. It encodes CASSYKTGAVGETQYF. The chain is built from TRBV6-5 and TRBJ2-5, with TRBD1 identical over 7 bases. Germline-derived CDR1 and CDR2 are MNHEY and SVGAGI. This CDR3 is 16 amino acids long. The junction had 12 bases not matched to a gene; V was cut back by 3 bases and J by 5 bases.

This chain links TRBV19 with TRBJ1-5; TRBD1 is a possible D gene (5 bases). The CDR3 length is 15 residues. Germline V lookup: CDR1 LNHDA, CDR2 SQIVND (reference sequence). V gave up 4 bases and J gave up 11 bases, with 21 bases separating them. The CDR3 DNA reads as TGTGCCAGTAGTAGGGGGACGGGACTTGGGTTGGCCCAGCATTTT. Translating it yields CASSRGTGLGLAQHF.

In this sample, this clone turned up once. The chain is built from TRBV4-1 and TRBJ2-6; TRBD1 matches 9 bases. This CDR3 region has 19 residues. Trimming took 7 bases from V and 2 from J; bases not matched to a gene: 15. Germline V CDR1 and CDR2: MGHRA, YSYEKL. The CDR3 reads CASTANPGTGRPGANVLTF. The CDR3 coding sequence is TGCGCCAGCACCGCTAACCCCGGGACAGGGAGGCCTGGGGCCAACGTCCTGACTTTC.

This chain uses TRBV11-2 with TRBJ1-2, with TRBD1 as a possible D gene (5 bases). Between the trimmed V and J ends, which lost 1 base and 6 bases, there was a span of 12 bases. Germline V gives CDR1 SGHAT, CDR2 FQNNGV. This CDR3 is built from 14 residues. In DNA, the CDR3 is TGTGCCAGCAGCTTAGCTGGGACGGTAAATGGCTACACCTTC. It encodes CASSLAGTVNGYTF.

The sample holds a few counts of this clone. This sequence joins TRBV5-1 and TRBJ2-2, with D perhaps matching TRBD2 (6 bases). The CDR3 extends over 16 amino acids. The germline gives CDR1 SGHRS, CDR2 YFSETQ. V lost 1 base, J lost 2 bases, and 12 bases lay in between. CDR3 in amino acids: CASSLRWDSNTGELFF. The CDR3 DNA is TGCGCCAGCAGCTTGCGGTGGGACTCAAACACCGGGGAGCTGTTTTTT.

This clone was seen once. This chain joins TRBV25-1 and TRBJ1-1, with D possibly matching TRBD1 (5 bases). There are 15 residues in the CDR3. Germline CDR1 is MGHDK and CDR2 is SYGVNS. V lost 3 bases to trimming and J lost 5 bases, with 16 bases between them. CDR3 nucleotide sequence: TGTGCCAGCAGTGACCGGGACCTTGGGAGGACTGAAGCTTTCTTT. Its translation is CASSDRDLGRTEAFF.

CDR3 region: CALGTGIRRGYTF. As DNA, the CDR3 is TGTGCCTTAGGGACAGGGATCAGGAGGGGCTACACCTTC. V usage is TRBV30 and J usage is TRBJ1-2; 9 nucleotides align to TRBD1. The ends lost 7 bases at V and 8 bases at J; junction bases unmatched: 11. The CDR3 sequence is 13 residues long. Looked up from germline, CDR1 is GTSNPN and CDR2 is SVGIG (reference sequence).

In this sample, this clone turned up once. V is TRBV7-6 and J is TRBJ1-6; 7 positions agree with TRBD1. There are 15 residues in the CDR3. Per the germline V gene, CDR1 is SGHVS and CDR2 is FNYEAQ. The V segment lost 4 bases and the J segment 7 bases; nucleotides outside the gene matches: 7. The CDR3 sequence is CASSSEGAANSPLHF. CDR3 in DNA: TGTGCCAGCAGCTCAGAGGGGGCAGCGAATTCACCCCTCCACTTT.

The chain links TRBV18 to TRBJ2-6, with D unclear. The germline V and J ends were trimmed by 3 bases and 0 bases, with 12 bases remaining between them. The CDR3 covers 17 residues. CDR1 and CDR2 from the germline V gene are KGHSH and LQKENI. In nucleotides, the CDR3 is TGTGCCAGCTCACCTTTACCCCGAAACTCTGGGGCCAACGTCCTGACTTTC. This translates into CASSPLPRNSGANVLTF.

This chain links TRBV19 with TRBJ1-5; D unresolved. V was shortened by 5 bases and J by 6 bases, with 11 bases between the two germline ends. The CDR3 is 13 residues long. CDR1 and CDR2 from the germline V gene are LNHDA and SQIVND (reference sequence). The CDR3 spells CASSLGEGQPQHF. The CDR3 DNA reads TGTGCCAGTAGTTTAGGAGAGGGTCAGCCCCAGCATTTT.

The CDR3 spells CASKGTGGSSGYTF. DNA for the CDR3: TGTGCCAGCAAGGGGACAGGGGGTTCGAGTGGCTACACCTTC. The chain employs TRBV7-9 and TRBJ1-2; 11 positions agree with TRBD1. CDR1 and CDR2 (germline): SEHNR, FQNEAQ (reference sequence). The V segment lost 7 bases and the J segment 7 bases; nucleotides outside the gene matches: 8. The CDR3 runs 14 residues.